This is a list of T cell receptor beta chains from one sample in a study of cytomegalovirus exposure and HLA in healthy donors. Generated by immunoSEQ multiplex PCR, the TCRdb table keeps only in-frame clones and is missing some. The sample has about 75,000 clones, 85% seen once. Sequences were obtained from PBMCs. The receptors come from a man between 25 and 39 years old in good health and CMV-seronegative. The CDR3 runs from the conserved cysteine through the conserved F or W. A D gene is named only where the DNA matches it firmly. Expanded clones get a size class; other rows say once, few or many, or leave the size out.

v_gene	d_gene	abundance	j_gene	CDR3aa	CDR3nt
TRBV5-5	TRBD1	.	TRBJ2-2	CASSRAGTGSAGELFF	TGTGCCAGCAGCCGTGCCGGGACAGGGAGCGCCGGGGAGCTGTTTTTT
TRBV7-2	.	.	TRBJ2-5	CASSQQGGETQYF	TGTGCCAGCAGCCAACAGGGTGGAGAGACCCAGTACTTC
TRBV5-1	TRBD1	.	TRBJ2-5	CASRPGQGLETQYF	TGCGCCAGCAGACCAGGACAGGGATTAGAGACCCAGTACTTC
TRBV7-3	TRBD1	.	TRBJ1-6	CASSPKRAGQKKSSYNSPLHF	TGTGCCAGCAGCCCAAAGAGGGCGGGACAGAAAAAAAGCTCCTATAATTCACCCCTCCACTTT
TRBV18	.	once	TRBJ2-1	CASSPWTDNEQFF	TGTGCCAGCTCACCCTGGACAGACAATGAGCAGTTCTTC
TRBV5-1	.	.	TRBJ1-1	CASSGSLGTGYLKDTEAFF	TGCGCCAGCAGCGGATCCCTCGGAACAGGGTATCTGAAGGACACTGAAGCTTTCTTT
TRBV27	.	once	TRBJ1-2	CASRGDIFGYTF	TGTGCCAGCAGGGGGGACATCTTTGGCTACACCTTC
TRBV27	.	.	TRBJ2-4	CASQTVQSSLAKNIQYF	TGTGCCAGCCAAACCGTACAATCAAGTCTAGCCAAAAACATTCAGTACTTC
TRBV2	TRBD2	.	TRBJ2-5	CASRDRLAGVQETQYF	TGTGCCAGCAGAGACCGACTAGCGGGGGTCCAAGAGACCCAGTACTTC
TRBV4-1	TRBD1	.	TRBJ1-6	CASSQDWGTEAFSPLHF	TGCGCCAGCAGCCAAGATTGGGGGACAGAGGCATTTTCACCCCTCCACTTT
TRBV27	.	few	TRBJ2-1	CASASRGGPYEQFF	TGTGCCAGCGCATCTAGGGGGGGGCCGTATGAGCAGTTCTTC
TRBV9	TRBD1	.	TRBJ2-5	CASSASTGTQETQYF	TGTGCCAGCAGCGCTTCGACAGGGACCCAAGAGACCCAGTACTTC
TRBV2	TRBD1	.	TRBJ2-1	CASSGQGAYNEQFF	TGTGCCAGCAGTGGACAGGGGGCCTACAATGAGCAGTTCTTC
TRBV19	TRBD1	.	TRBJ1-2	CASSTGTGNYGYTF	TGTGCCAGTAGTACCGGGACAGGGAACTATGGCTACACCTTC
TRBV7-9	.	few	TRBJ2-7	CASSPGQVGGEQYF	TGTGCCAGCAGCCCAGGACAGGTTGGGGGGGAGCAGTACTTC
TRBV27	.	.	TRBJ1-1	CASSPQTGNTEAFF	TGTGCCAGCAGCCCACAGACAGGGAACACTGAAGCTTTCTTT
TRBV30	TRBD1	.	TRBJ1-1	CAWSRGTGGAEAFF	TGTGCCTGGAGTCGCGGGACAGGGGGGGCTGAAGCTTTCTTT
TRBV19	TRBD2	.	TRBJ2-3	CASSRWVAGGPDTDTQYF	TGTGCCAGTAGCCGTTGGGTAGCGGGAGGGCCGGACACAGATACGCAGTATTTT
TRBV5-1	TRBD1	.	TRBJ1-6	CASSSGQGRRNSPLHF	TGCGCCAGCAGCTCCGGACAGGGGAGGAGGAATTCACCCCTCCACTTT
TRBV5-1	TRBD1	.	TRBJ1-2	CASSRMTGDDGYTF	TGCGCCAGCAGCCGTATGACAGGGGACGATGGCTACACCTTC
TRBV5-6	TRBD1	.	TRBJ1-3	CASSSPGQVVNTIYF	TGTGCCAGCAGCTCCCCAGGACAGGTTGTAAACACCATATATTTT
TRBV19	.	.	TRBJ1-5	CASRLERSNQPQHF	TGTGCCTCCCGTCTCGAACGGTCAAATCAGCCCCAGCATTTT
TRBV28	.	once	TRBJ1-1	CASITDLNTEAFF	TGTGCCAGCATCACAGACCTGAACACTGAAGCTTTCTTT
TRBV27	TRBD2	once	TRBJ2-1	CASSLERGLYNEQFF	TGTGCCAGCAGTTTGGAGCGGGGGCTATACAATGAGCAGTTCTTC
TRBV18	TRBD2	.	TRBJ2-2	CASSRLAGTGELFF	TGTGCCAGCTCCCGACTAGCTGGGACCGGGGAGCTGTTTTTT
TRBV4-2	.	.	TRBJ1-5	CASSQEASVGNQPQHF	TGTGCCAGCAGCCAAGAAGCATCCGTCGGCAATCAGCCCCAGCATTTT
TRBV10-1	.	.	TRBJ2-1	CASSEIDETGNEQFF	TGCGCCAGCAGTGAGATAGACGAGACGGGGAATGAGCAGTTCTTC
TRBV4-2	TRBD1	.	TRBJ1-2	CASSQDGQGLYGYTF	TGTGCCAGCAGCCAAGATGGACAGGGTCTTTATGGCTACACCTTC
TRBV4-3	.	.	TRBJ1-1	CASSPEGIYAEAFF	TGCGCCAGCAGTCCGGAGGGAATCTATGCTGAAGCTTTCTTT
TRBV7-3	TRBD2	.	TRBJ2-3	CASSSPKGTTRTDTQYF	TGTGCCAGCAGCTCACCCAAGGGGACTACACGCACAGATACGCAGTATTTT
TRBV9	.	once	TRBJ1-1	CASSNTGSLTEAFF	TGTGCCAGCAGCAACACAGGGTCTCTGACTGAAGCTTTCTTT
TRBV30	.	.	TRBJ1-6	CAWSAGGNSPLHF	TGTGCCTGGAGTGCCGGCGGGAATTCACCCCTCCACTTT
TRBV4-2	.	.	TRBJ1-2	CASSQESPGTYGYTF	TGTGCCAGCAGCCAAGAATCCCCAGGAACCTATGGCTACACCTTC
TRBV15	.	.	TRBJ1-4	CATREGATNEKLFF	TGTGCCACCCGAGAGGGCGCAACTAATGAAAAACTGTTTTTT
TRBV18	TRBD1	.	TRBJ1-1	CASSPRGWDRVTEAFF	TGTGCCAGCTCACCACGAGGTTGGGACAGGGTAACTGAAGCTTTCTTT
TRBV28	.	.	TRBJ2-4	CASSQITGTKNIQYF	TGTGCCAGCAGTCAAATAACCGGGACAAAAAACATTCAGTACTTC
TRBV18	.	.	TRBJ1-6	CASSQDSDSPLHF	TGTGCCAGCTCACAGGACAGTGACTCACCCCTCCACTTT
TRBV5-1	.	.	TRBJ1-1	CASSLEPGADTEAFF	TGCGCCAGCAGCTTGGAGCCAGGGGCGGACACTGAAGCTTTCTTT
TRBV6-5	.	.	TRBJ2-5	CASRVGETTQYF	TGTGCCAGCAGGGTGGGAGAGACGACCCAGTACTTC
TRBV27	TRBD1	.	TRBJ1-2	CASSLSGTGVGRNYGYTF	TGTGCCAGCAGTTTATCCGGGACAGGGGTAGGGAGGAACTATGGCTACACCTTC
TRBV7-9	.	.	TRBJ1-3	CASSFPGYSGNTIYF	TGTGCCAGCAGCTTTCCAGGGTACTCTGGAAACACCATATATTTT
TRBV5-5	.	.	TRBJ2-7	CASSHTGGGDEQYF	TGTGCCAGCAGTCATACTGGAGGTGGGGACGAGCAGTACTTC
TRBV27	TRBD1	.	TRBJ2-3	CASSSGQGAADTQYF	TGTGCCAGCAGTTCTGGACAGGGGGCTGCAGATACGCAGTATTTT
TRBV18	.	few	TRBJ1-1	CASSSTGRGNTEAFF	TGTGCCAGCTCATCGACAGGTAGAGGGAACACTGAAGCTTTCTTT
TRBV12-1	.	.	TRBJ2-4	CASRFSGSPKNIQYF	TGTGCCAGCAGGTTTAGCGGGAGCCCCAAAAACATTCAGTACTTC
TRBV11-1	.	.	TRBJ1-2	CASTGGRTTYGYTF	TGTGCCAGCACCGGAGGACGGACGACCTATGGCTACACCTTC
TRBV4-1	.	.	TRBJ2-3	CASSQVTGRGSDTQYF	TGCGCCAGCAGCCAAGTAACCGGAAGGGGGTCAGATACGCAGTATTTT
TRBV28	.	.	TRBJ1-5	CASSLLTGQKQPQHF	TGTGCCAGCAGTTTACTTACAGGGCAGAAACAGCCCCAGCATTTT
TRBV19	.	.	TRBJ2-6	CASSASGAGANVLTF	TGTGCCAGTAGTGCTTCAGGGGCTGGGGCCAACGTCCTGACTTTC
TRBV7-3	TRBD2	once	TRBJ2-1	CASSLIGGGSSYNEQFF	TGTGCCAGCAGCTTAATCGGGGGGGGGAGTTCCTACAATGAGCAGTTCTTC
TRBV2	.	.	TRBJ1-2	CASMESGGVDGYTF	TGTGCCAGCATGGAGTCTGGAGGGGTGGATGGCTACACCTTC
TRBV7-7	TRBD2	.	TRBJ2-5	CASSLGLAGGTQYF	TGTGCTAGCAGCTTAGGACTAGCGGGAGGGACCCAGTACTTC
TRBV7-2	TRBD1	.	TRBJ1-2	CASSLSAGGISRGYTF	TGTGCCAGCAGCTTATCAGCAGGGGGAATATCTCGTGGCTACACCTTC
TRBV6-5	.	.	TRBJ2-6	CASSREATGANVLTF	TGTGCCAGCAGCCGCGAGGCTACTGGGGCCAACGTCCTGACTTTC
TRBV7-9	.	.	TRBJ2-1	CASSSQGVGKFF	TGTGCCAGCAGCTCACAGGGAGTCGGCAAGTTCTTC
TRBV11-3	TRBD2	.	TRBJ2-3	CASSSLAGEGADTQYF	TGTGCCAGCAGCTCGTTAGCGGGAGAGGGTGCAGATACGCAGTATTTT
TRBV7-3	.	once	TRBJ2-3	CASSGSYPDTQYF	TGTGCCAGCAGCGGTTCCTACCCGGATACGCAGTATTTT
TRBV29-1	.	.	TRBJ2-6	CSVDGSSGANVLTF	TGCAGCGTTGACGGGAGCTCTGGGGCCAACGTCCTGACTTTC
TRBV27	.	.	TRBJ2-1	CASSFGVSYNEQFF	TGTGCCAGCAGTTTTGGAGTCTCCTACAATGAGCAGTTCTTC
TRBV6-5	.	.	TRBJ1-2	CASKRQETYGYTF	TGTGCCAGTAAAAGACAGGAGACCTATGGCTACACCTTC